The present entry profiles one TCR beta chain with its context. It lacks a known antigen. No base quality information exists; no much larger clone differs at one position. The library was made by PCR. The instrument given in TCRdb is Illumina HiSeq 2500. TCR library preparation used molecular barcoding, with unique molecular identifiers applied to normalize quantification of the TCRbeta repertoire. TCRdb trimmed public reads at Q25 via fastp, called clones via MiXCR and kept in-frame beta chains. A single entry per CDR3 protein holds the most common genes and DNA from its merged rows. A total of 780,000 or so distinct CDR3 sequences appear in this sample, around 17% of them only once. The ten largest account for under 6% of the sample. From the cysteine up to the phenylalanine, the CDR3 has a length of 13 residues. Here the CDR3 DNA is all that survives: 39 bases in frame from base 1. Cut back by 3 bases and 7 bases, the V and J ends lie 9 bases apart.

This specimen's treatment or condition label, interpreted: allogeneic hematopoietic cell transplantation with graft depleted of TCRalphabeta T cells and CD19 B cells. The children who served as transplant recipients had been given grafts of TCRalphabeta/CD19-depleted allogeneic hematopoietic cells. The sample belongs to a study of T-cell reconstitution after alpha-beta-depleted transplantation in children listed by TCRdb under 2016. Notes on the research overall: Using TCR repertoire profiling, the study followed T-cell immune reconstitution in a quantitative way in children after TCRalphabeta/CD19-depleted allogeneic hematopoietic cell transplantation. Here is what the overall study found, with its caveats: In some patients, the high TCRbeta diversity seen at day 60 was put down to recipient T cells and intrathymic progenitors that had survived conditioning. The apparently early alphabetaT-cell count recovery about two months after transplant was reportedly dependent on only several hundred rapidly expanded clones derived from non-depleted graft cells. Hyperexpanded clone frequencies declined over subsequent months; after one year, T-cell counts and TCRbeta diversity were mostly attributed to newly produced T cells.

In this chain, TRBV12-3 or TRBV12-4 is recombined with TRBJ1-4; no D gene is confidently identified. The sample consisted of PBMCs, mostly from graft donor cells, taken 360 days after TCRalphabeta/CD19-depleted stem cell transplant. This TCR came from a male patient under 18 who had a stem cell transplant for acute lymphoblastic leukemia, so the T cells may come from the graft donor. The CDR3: CASSFALSEKLFF. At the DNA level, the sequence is TGTGCCAGCAGTTTCGCGCTGAGTGAAAAACTGTTTTTT.